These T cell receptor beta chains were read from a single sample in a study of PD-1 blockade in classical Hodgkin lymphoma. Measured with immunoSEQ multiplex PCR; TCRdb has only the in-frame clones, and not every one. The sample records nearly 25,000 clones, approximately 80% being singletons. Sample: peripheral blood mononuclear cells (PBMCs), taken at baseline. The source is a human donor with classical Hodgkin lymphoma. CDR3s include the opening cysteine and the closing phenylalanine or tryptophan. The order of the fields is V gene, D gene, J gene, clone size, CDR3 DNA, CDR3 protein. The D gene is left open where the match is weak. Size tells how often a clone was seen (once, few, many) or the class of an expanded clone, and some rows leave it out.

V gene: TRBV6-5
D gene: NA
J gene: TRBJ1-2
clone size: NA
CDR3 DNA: TGTGCCAGCAGTTACTTGGAAGGGGCCATCTATGGCTACACCTTC
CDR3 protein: CASSYLEGAIYGYTF

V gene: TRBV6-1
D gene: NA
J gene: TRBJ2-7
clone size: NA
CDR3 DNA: TGTGCCAGCAGTGAAGCGAGACAGGCCGTGAGTCCCTACGAGCAGTACTTC
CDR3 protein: CASSEARQAVSPYEQYF

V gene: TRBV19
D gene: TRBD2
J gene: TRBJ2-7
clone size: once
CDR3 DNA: TGTGCCAGTAGTATAGTCGGGGCGGGGGAGCACTACGAGCAGTACTTC
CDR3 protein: CASSIVGAGEHYEQYF

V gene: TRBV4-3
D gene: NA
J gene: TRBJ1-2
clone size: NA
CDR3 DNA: TGCGCCAGCAGCCAAGACGGTCAGGAGGACTATGGCTACACCTTC
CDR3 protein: CASSQDGQEDYGYTF

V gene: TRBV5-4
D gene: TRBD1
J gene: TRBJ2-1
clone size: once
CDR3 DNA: TGTGCCAGCAGCTCATCCGGGACAGCTAAGACCTACAATGAGCAGTTCTTC
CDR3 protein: CASSSSGTAKTYNEQFF

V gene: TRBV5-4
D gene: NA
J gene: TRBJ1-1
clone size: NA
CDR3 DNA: TGTGCCAGCAGCGCCGGGACACGGAAAAACACTGAAGCTTTCTTT
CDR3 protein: CASSAGTRKNTEAFF

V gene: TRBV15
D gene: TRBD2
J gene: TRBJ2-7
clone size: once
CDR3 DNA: TGTGCCACCAGCAGAGATCGGGGGGGACCCTACGAGCAGTACTTC
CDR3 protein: CATSRDRGGPYEQYF

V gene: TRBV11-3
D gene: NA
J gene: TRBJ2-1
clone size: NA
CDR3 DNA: TGTGCCAGCAGCTTAGAAGAGGCAAATGAGCAGTTCTTC
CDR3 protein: CASSLEEANEQFF

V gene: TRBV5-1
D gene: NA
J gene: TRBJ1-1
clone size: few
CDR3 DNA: TGCGCCAGCAGCTTGGCAGGGGTTCGCGCTGAAGCTTTCTTT
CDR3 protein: CASSLAGVRAEAFF

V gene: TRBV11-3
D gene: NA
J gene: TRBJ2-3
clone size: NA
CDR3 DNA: TGTGCCAGCAGCTTAGATTTAGGGGATACGCAGTATTTT
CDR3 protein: CASSLDLGDTQYF

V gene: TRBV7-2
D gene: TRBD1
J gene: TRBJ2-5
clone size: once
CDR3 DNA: TGTGCCAGCAGCTTCAACAGGGGGCAAGAGACCCAGTACTTC
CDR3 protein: CASSFNRGQETQYF

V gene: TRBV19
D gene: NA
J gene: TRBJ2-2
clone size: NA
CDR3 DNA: TGTGCCAGTAGTATACAGACTGCCGGGGAGCTGTTTTTT
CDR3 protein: CASSIQTAGELFF

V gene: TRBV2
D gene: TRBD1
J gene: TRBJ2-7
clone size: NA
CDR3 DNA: TGTGCCAGCAGTTCTATGACAGGGGACTACGAGCAGTACTTC
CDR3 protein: CASSSMTGDYEQYF

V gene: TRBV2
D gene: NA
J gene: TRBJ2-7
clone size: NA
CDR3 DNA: TGTGCCAGCAGTACAACCAGGGGAGGCGAGCAGTACTTC
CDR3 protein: CASSTTRGGEQYF

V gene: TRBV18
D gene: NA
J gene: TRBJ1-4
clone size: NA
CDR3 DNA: TGTGCCAGCTCACCACCTGACAGATGGGAAAAACTGTTTTTT
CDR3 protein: CASSPPDRWEKLFF

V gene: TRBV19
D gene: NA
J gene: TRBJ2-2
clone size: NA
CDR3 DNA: TGTGCCAGTAGTAAGCGGTATACAGGGGAGCTGTTTTTT
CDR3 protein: CASSKRYTGELFF

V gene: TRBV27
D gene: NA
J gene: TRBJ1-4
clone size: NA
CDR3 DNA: TGTGCCAGCAGTTTCGGAGGGGCGGAAAAACTGTTTTTT
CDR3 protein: CASSFGGAEKLFF

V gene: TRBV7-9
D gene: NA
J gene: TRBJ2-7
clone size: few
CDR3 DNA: TGTGCCAGCAGGAAAGGACAGAGATACGAGCAGTACTTC
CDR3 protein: CASRKGQRYEQYF

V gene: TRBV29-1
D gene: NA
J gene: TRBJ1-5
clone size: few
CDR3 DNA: TGCAGCGTAGAGGACAGCGAGGGGCAGCCCCAGCATTTT
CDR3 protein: CSVEDSEGQPQHF

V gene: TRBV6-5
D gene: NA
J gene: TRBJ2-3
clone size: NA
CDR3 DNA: TGTGCCAGCAGATCTATTAGCGGTAGCACAGATACGCAGTATTTT
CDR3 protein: CASRSISGSTDTQYF

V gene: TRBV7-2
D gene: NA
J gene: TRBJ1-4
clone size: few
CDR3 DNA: TGTGCCAGCAGCTTAGAACACAGTCGTGAAAAACTGTTTTTT
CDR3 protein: CASSLEHSREKLFF

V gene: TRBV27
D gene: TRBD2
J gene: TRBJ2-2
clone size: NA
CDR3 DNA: TGTGCCAGCAGTGCTGCGGGACTAATTATTGCCGGGGAGCTGTTTTTT
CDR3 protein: CASSAAGLIIAGELFF

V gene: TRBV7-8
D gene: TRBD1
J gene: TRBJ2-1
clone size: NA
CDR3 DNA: TGTGCCAGCAGCAAGAGGGACAGGGCGACTGAGCAGTTCTTC
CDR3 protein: CASSKRDRATEQFF

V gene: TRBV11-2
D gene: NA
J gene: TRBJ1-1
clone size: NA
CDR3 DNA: TGTGCCAGCAGCTTAGTAGTAGGGAGCACTGAAGCTTTCTTT
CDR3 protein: CASSLVVGSTEAFF

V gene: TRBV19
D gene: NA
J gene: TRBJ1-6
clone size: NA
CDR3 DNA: TGTGCCAGTAGTACTTTCAAAGGGGGTAACGCCTATAATTCACCCCTCCACTTT
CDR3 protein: CASSTFKGGNAYNSPLHF

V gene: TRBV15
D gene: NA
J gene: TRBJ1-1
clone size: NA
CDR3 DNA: TGTGCCACCAGCAGAGATCACCCCGACGGGAGAGGTACTGAAGCTTTCTTT
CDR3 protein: CATSRDHPDGRGTEAFF

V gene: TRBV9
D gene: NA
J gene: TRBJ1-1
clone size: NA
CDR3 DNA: TGTGCCAGCAGCCCCACGGGGGGGTCTGAAGCTTTCTTT
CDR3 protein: CASSPTGGSEAFF

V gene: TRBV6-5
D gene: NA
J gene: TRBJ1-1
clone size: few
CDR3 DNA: TGTGCCAGCAGATCCGGAGGAGGGAACACTGAAGCTTTCTTT
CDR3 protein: CASRSGGGNTEAFF